Reported below is one T cell receptor beta chain. Its antigen is not known. The data derive from a study of shared clonotypes between healthy human individuals. Naive CD8 cells lacked CD45RO, underwent positive selection for CCR7 and left out terminally differentiated effector memory CD45RA+ cells. Method: immunoSEQ multiplex PCR; TCRdb's copy keeps in-frame clones and lacks some. The data contain a few hundred thousand clones, about 95% of them singletons. Study-wide findings and caveats: Among donors, sharing of clonotypes was expected to be affected by sequencing depth. For naive CD4 cells, approximately 4.8% of clonotypes were shared across a handful of donors. In the sorted subsets, rarefaction showed sequencing was incomplete despite large depth.

V shed 1 base and J 0 bases; nucleotides not matched to a gene: 6. Germline CDR1 reads SNHLY; CDR2 reads FYNNEI. The CDR3 is 17 amino acids. J is TRBJ2-3 and V is TRBV2; 8 bases match TRBD2. The sequenced sample was naive CD8+ T cells sorted from blood. The clonotype was recovered from a woman aged 25 to 39 in good health. CDR3: CASSEESSGPSTDTQYF. The CDR3 nucleotides read TGTGCCAGCAGTGAAGAATCTAGCGGGCCTAGCACAGATACGCAGTATTTT.